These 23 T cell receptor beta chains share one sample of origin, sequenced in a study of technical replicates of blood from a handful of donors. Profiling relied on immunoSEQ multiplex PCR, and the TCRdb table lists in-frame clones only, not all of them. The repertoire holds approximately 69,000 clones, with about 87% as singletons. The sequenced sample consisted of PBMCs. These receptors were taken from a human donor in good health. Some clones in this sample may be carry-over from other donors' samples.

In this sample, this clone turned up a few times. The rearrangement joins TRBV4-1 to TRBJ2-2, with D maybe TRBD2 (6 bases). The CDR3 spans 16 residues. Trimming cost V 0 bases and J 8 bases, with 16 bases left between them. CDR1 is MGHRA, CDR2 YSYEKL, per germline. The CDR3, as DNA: TGCGCCAGCAGCCAAGATGGAGGGATGCCGAGGGGGGAGCTGTTTTTT. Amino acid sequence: CASSQDGGMPRGELFF.

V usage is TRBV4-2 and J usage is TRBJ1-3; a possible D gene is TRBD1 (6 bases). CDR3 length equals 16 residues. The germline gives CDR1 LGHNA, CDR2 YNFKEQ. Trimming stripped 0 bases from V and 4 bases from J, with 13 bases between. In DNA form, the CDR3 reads TGTGCCAGCAGCCAAGAAGGGGGAGGGGCAGGAAACACCATATATTTT. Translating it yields CASSQEGGGAGNTIYF.

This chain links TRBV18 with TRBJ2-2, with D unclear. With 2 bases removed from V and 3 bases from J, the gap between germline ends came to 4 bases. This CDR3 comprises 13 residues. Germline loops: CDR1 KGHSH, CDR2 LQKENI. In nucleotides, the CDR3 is TGTGCCAGCTCACCATATGACACCGGGGAGCTGTTTTTT. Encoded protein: CASSPYDTGELFF. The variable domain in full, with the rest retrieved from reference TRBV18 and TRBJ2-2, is NAGVMQNPRHLVRRRGQEARLRCSPMKGHSHVYWYRQLPEEGLKFMVYLQKENIIDESGMPKERFSAEFPKEGPSILRIQQVVRGDSAAYFCASSPYDTGELFFGEGSRLTVL.

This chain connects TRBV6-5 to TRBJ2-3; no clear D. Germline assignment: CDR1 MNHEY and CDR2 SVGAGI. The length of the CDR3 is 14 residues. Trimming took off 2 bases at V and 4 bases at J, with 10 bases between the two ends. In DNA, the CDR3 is TGTGCCAGCAGTTACCTCTTGAGCCCAGATACGCAGTATTTT. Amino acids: CASSYLLSPDTQYF.

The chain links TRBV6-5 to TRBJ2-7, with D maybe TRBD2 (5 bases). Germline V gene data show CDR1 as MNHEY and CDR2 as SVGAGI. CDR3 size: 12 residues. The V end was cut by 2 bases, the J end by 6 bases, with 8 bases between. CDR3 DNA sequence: TGTGCCAGCAGTTACCAGAGCGGCGAGCAGTACTTC. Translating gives CASSYQSGEQYF.

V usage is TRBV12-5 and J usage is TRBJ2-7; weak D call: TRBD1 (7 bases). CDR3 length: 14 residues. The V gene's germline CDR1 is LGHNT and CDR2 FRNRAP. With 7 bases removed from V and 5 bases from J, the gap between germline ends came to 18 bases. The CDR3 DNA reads TGTGCTAGTGCCTTGACAGGGTGGGAGGACGAGCAGTACTTC. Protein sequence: CASALTGWEDEQYF.

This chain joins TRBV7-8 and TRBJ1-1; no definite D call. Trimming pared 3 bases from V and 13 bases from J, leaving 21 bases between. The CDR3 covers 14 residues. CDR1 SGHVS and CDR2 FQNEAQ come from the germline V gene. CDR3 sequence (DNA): TGTGCCAGCAGCTTGGGAGAAGCCTCCTTGGGAAGTTTCTTT. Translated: CASSLGEASLGSFF. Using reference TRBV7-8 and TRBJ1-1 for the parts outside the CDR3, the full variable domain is GAGVSQSPRYKVAKRGQDVALRCDPISGHVSLFWYQQALGQGPEFLTYFQNEAQLDKSGLPSDRFFAERPEGSVSTLKIQRTQQEDSAVYLCASSLGEASLGSFFGQGTRLTVV.

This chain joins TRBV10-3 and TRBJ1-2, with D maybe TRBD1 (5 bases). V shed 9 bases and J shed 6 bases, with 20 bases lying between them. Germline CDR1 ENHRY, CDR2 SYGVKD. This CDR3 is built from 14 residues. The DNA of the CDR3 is TGTGCCATAACGCAGACCGGGACGGGGGATGGCTACACCTTC. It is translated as CAITQTGTGDGYTF.

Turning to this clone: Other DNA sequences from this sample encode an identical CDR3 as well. The CDR3 loop is CASSPDRDGYTF. CDR3 nucleotides: TGTGCCAGCTCACCAGACAGGGATGGCTACACCTTC. The rearrangement joins TRBV18 to TRBJ1-2; TRBD1 matches 7 bases. From germline, CDR1 is KGHSH and CDR2 LQKENI. V lost 2 bases to trimming and J lost 6 bases; unmatched junction nucleotides: 0. The CDR3 length is 12 residues. Full variable domain (remainder filled in from reference TRBV18 and TRBJ1-2): NAGVMQNPRHLVRRRGQEARLRCSPMKGHSHVYWYRQLPEEGLKFMVYLQKENIIDESGMPKERFSAEFPKEGPSILRIQQVVRGDSAAYFCASSPDRDGYTFGSGTRLTVV.

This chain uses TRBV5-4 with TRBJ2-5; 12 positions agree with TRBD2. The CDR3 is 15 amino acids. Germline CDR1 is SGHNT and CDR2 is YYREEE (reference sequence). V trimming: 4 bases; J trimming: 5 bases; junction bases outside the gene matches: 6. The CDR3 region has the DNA TGTGCCAGCAGCGCGACTAGCGGGAGTGTGGAGACCCAGTACTTC. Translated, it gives CASSATSGSVETQYF.

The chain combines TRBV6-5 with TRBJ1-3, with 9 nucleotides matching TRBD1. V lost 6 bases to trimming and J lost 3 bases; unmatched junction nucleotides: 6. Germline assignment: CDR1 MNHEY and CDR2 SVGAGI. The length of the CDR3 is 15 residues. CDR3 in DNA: TGTGCCAGCAGGATCAACAGGGGGCTTGGAAACACCATATATTTT. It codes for CASRINRGLGNTIYF.

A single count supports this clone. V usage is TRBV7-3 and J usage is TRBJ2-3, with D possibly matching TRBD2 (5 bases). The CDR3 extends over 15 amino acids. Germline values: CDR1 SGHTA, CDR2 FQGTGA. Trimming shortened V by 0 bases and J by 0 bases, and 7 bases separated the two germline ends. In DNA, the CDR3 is TGTGCCAGCAGCTTAACTGGCGGGAGCACAGATACGCAGTATTTT. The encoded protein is CASSLTGGSTDTQYF.

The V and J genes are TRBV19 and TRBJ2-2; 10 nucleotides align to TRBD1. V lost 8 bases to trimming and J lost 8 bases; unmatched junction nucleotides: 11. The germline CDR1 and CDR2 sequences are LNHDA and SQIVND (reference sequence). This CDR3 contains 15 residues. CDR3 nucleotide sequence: TGTGCCAGTGCCCCCCCTGGGACAGGGGCTGGGGAGCTGTTTTTT. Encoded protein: CASAPPGTGAGELFF.

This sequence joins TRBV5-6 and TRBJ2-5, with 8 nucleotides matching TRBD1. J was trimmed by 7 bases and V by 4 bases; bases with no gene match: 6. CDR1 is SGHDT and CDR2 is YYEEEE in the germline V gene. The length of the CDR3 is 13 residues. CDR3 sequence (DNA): TGTGCCAGCAGCAGAAACAGGGGGACGACCCAGTACTTC. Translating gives CASSRNRGTTQYF.

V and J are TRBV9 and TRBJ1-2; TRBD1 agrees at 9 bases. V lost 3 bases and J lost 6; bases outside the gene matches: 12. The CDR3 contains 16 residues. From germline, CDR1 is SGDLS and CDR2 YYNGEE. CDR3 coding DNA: TGTGCCAGCAGCGAGAGCCCACGGGACAGGGTTCATGGCTACACCTTC. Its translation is CASSESPRDRVHGYTF.

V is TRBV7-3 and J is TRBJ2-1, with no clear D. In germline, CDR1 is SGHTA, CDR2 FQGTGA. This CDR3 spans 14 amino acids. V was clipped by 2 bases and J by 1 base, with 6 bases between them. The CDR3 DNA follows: TGTGCCAGCAGCTTAGCGTTTTCCTACAATGAGCAGTTCTTC. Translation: CASSLAFSYNEQFF.

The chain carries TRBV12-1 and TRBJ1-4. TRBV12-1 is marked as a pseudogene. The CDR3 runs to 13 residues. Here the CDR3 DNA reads TGTGCCAGCAGCGCGCGGGACGATGAAAAACTGTTTTTT. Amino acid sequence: CASSARDDEKLFF.

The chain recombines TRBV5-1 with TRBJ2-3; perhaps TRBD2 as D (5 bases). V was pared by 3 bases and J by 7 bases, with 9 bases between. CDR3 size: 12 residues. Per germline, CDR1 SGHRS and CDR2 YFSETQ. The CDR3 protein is CASSSTGNTQYF. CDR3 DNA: TGCGCCAGCAGCTCCACCGGGAATACGCAGTATTTT. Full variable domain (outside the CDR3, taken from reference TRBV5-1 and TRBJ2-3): KAGVTQTPRYLIKTRGQQVTLSCSPISGHRSVSWYQQTPGQGLQFLFEYFSETQRNKGNFPGRFSGRQFSNSRSEMNVSTLELGDSALYLCASSSTGNTQYFGPGTRLTVL.

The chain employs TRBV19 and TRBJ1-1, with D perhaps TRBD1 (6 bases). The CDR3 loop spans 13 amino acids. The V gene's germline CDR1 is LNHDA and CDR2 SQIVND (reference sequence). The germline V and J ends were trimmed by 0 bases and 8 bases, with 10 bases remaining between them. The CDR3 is CASSIDLGTEAFF. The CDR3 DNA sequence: TGTGCCAGTAGTATAGATCTAGGGACAGAAGCTTTCTTT.

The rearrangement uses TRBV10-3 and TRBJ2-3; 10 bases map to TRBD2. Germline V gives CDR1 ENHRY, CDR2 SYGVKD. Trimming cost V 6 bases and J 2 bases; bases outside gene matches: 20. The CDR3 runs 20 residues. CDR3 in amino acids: CAISAGVVAGGQRSTDTQYF. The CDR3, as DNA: TGTGCCATCAGCGCGGGAGTAGTAGCGGGGGGCCAACGGTCCACAGATACGCAGTATTTT.

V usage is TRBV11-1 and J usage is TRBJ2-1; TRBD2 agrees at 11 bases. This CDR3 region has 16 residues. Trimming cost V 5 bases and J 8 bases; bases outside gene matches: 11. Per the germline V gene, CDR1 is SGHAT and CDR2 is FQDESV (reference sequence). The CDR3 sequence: CASSPPPSGGLYEQFF. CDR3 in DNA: TGTGCCAGCAGCCCCCCACCTAGCGGGGGGCTCTATGAGCAGTTCTTC. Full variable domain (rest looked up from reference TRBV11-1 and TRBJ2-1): EAEVAQSPRYKITEKSQAVAFWCDPISGHATLYWYRQILGQGPELLVQFQDESVVDDSQLPKDRFSAERLKGVDSTLKIQPAELGDSAMYLCASSPPPSGGLYEQFFGPGTRLTVL.

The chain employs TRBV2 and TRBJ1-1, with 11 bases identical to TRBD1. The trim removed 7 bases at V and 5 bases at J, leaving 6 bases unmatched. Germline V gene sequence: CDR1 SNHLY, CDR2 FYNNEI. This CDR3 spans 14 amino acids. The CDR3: CASTGTGGKTEAFF. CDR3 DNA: TGTGCCAGCACTGGGACAGGGGGTAAAACTGAAGCTTTCTTT.

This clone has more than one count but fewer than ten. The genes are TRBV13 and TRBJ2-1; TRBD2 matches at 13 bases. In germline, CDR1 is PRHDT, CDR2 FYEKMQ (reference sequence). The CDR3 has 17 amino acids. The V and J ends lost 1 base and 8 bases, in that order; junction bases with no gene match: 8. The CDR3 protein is CASSLVPRTSGRHEQFF. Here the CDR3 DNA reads TGTGCCAGCAGCTTAGTTCCCCGGACTAGCGGGAGACATGAGCAGTTCTTC.